A single sample is the source of the 9 T cell receptor beta chains below, sequenced in a study of CD8+ T cells in alopecia areata. RNA extraction was followed by reverse transcription into cDNA, which acted as the sequencing template. The protocol was immunoSEQ multiplex PCR, while the TCRdb copy is restricted to in-frame clones and leaves out a portion. The data hold some 130,000 clones, with approximately 48% observed a single time. Sample: CD8+ T cells sorted from blood, taken at week 0. The receptors here all came from a human donor with alopecia areata.

The chain couples TRBV13 to TRBJ2-1, with TRBD1 matching over 9 bases. J was trimmed by 6 bases and V by 1 base; bases with no gene match: 4. Germline assignment: CDR1 PRHDT and CDR2 FYEKMQ (reference sequence). The CDR3 extends over 15 amino acids. The CDR3 here is CASSLARTGVNEQFF. DNA for the CDR3: TGTGCCAGCAGCTTAGCAAGGACAGGGGTCAATGAGCAGTTCTTC.

J is TRBJ1-2 and V is TRBV6-6; the D gene is possibly TRBD1 (6 bases). The CDR3 loop spans 12 amino acids. CDR1 is MNHNY, CDR2 SVGAGI, per germline (reference sequence). Trimming removed 11 bases at V and 3 bases at J, with 13 bases between. This CDR3 is CAVGQSDYGYTF. The CDR3 bases are TGTGCCGTCGGACAGTCGGACTATGGCTACACCTTC.

The V and J genes are TRBV9 and TRBJ2-1, with D perhaps TRBD2 (6 bases). The V end lost 0 bases, the J end lost 8 bases, and 15 bases lay between the germline ends. Germline CDR1 reads SGDLS; CDR2 reads YYNGEE. The CDR3 spans 15 residues. The CDR3 nucleotides are TGTGCCAGCAGCGTAGGGGAGGTGAGCTGGGATGAGCAGTTCTTC. It translates to CASSVGEVSWDEQFF.

This clone was seen a few times. V is TRBV14 and J is TRBJ2-7, with D perhaps TRBD1 or TRBD2 (5 bases each). Trimming took 0 bases from V and 0 from J, leaving 9 bases between them. Looked up from germline, CDR1 is SGHDN and CDR2 is FVKESK. CDR3 length equals 15 residues. The CDR3 here is CASSQEGTPSYEQYF. DNA for the CDR3: TGTGCCAGCAGCCAAGAAGGGACCCCCTCCTACGAGCAGTACTTC.

The J gene is TRBJ1-2, the V gene TRBV4-2; 8 bases match TRBD1. The trim removed 4 bases at V and 4 bases at J, leaving 8 bases unmatched. Germline V CDR1 and CDR2: LGHNA, YNFKEQ. The CDR3 extends over 15 amino acids. CDR3 nucleotide sequence: TGTGCCAGCAGCCGCCTCCGGACAGGGCTCTATGGCTACACCTTC. Translated, it gives CASSRLRTGLYGYTF.

The gene calls are TRBV19 and TRBJ2-7; possibly TRBD1 for D (6 bases). This CDR3 is 13 amino acids long. The V gene's germline CDR1 is LNHDA and CDR2 SQIVND (reference sequence). V was trimmed by 9 bases and J by 3 bases, leaving 15 bases between them. CDR3 sequence (DNA): TGTGCCAGCACATCCCGGGACAACTACGAGCAGTACTTC. It translates to CASTSRDNYEQYF.

J is TRBJ2-1 and V is TRBV7-9, with unresolved D. The CDR3 covers 16 residues. Trimming removed 3 bases from V and 5 bases from J, with 17 bases in between. Germline V CDR1 and CDR2: SEHNR, FQNEAQ (reference sequence). The CDR3 spells CASSFPSQSLDNEQFF. The CDR3 DNA reads TGTGCCAGCAGCTTCCCCTCCCAGTCACTCGACAATGAGCAGTTCTTC.

The chain is built from TRBV5-6 and TRBJ2-5, with 10 nucleotides matching TRBD1. CDR3 length equals 15 residues. The trim removed 1 base at V and 5 bases at J, leaving 5 bases unmatched. The germline V gene has CDR1 SGHDT and CDR2 YYEEEE. CDR3 coding DNA: TGTGCCAGCAGCTTGTGGGACAGGGGTGGGGAGACCCAGTACTTC. Residues: CASSLWDRGGETQYF.

In its sample, this clone was seen many times. The rearrangement joins TRBV2 to TRBJ1-5; D is possibly TRBD1 (5 bases). This CDR3 has 14 residues. Germline assignment: CDR1 SNHLY and CDR2 FYNNEI. Trimming pared 4 bases from V and 3 bases from J, leaving 10 bases between. This CDR3 reads CASSGAGPNQPQHF. The CDR3 DNA is TGTGCCAGCAGTGGGGCAGGGCCCAATCAGCCCCAGCATTTT.